The 32 T cell receptor beta chains listed next were all sequenced from one sample in a study of a mutant IDH1 vaccine in newly diagnosed glioma. Indicated time point: week 5, during vaccination. The vaccine gave 300 ug of a 20-mer mutant IDH1 peptide subcutaneously per dose. TCRdb's table, derived via immunoSEQ multiplex PCR, lists solely in-frame clones and lacks some. The sample consists of tens of thousands of clones, roughly 82% of them appearing once. No antigen is known for these receptors. The source was PBMCs, collected from a glioma patient whose treatment included an IDH1 peptide vaccine. All receptors come from a woman in her late teens or twenties with glioma. Some clones in this sample may be carry-over from other donors' samples.

The V and J genes are TRBV28 and TRBJ1-4, with 11 bases that match TRBD1. Germline V gene sequence: CDR1 MDHEN, CDR2 SYDVKM. The CDR3 is 14 amino acids. J lost 8 bases, V lost 4 bases, and 3 bases had no gene match. The CDR3 spells CASSSGQGGEKLFF. CDR3 in DNA: TGTGCCAGCAGTTCGGGACAGGGGGGGGAAAAACTGTTTTTT.

V usage is TRBV7-6 and J usage is TRBJ2-5, with TRBD1 as a possible D gene (8 bases). From germline, CDR1 is SGHVS and CDR2 FNYEAQ. The CDR3 is 14 residues long. V was cut by 4 bases and J by 5 bases, with 14 bases left in between. The CDR3 nucleotides are TGTGCCAGCAGCTCCCACAGGGGGGGGGAGACCCAGTACTTC. It is translated as CASSSHRGGETQYF.

This clone has more than one count but fewer than ten. The chain has TRBV10-3 and TRBJ1-1; possible D gene TRBD1, 5 bases. The CDR3 extends over 13 amino acids. From germline, CDR1 is ENHRY and CDR2 SYGVKD. Trimming stripped 2 bases from V and 1 base from J, with 5 bases between. The CDR3 sequence is CAISETGNTEAFF. The CDR3 DNA reads TGTGCCATCAGTGAGACAGGGAACACTGAAGCTTTCTTT.

The rearrangement links TRBV25-1 to TRBJ2-3; tentative D call: TRBD2 (5 bases). The CDR3 has 14 residues. Germline values: CDR1 MGHDK, CDR2 SYGVNS. Deletions cut 6 bases from V and 3 bases from J, with 13 bases between. The DNA for the CDR3 is TGTGCCAGCAGCGAGACGCTAGCAACAGATACGCAGTATTTT. It translates to CASSETLATDTQYF.

This clone was observed a handful of times. The rearrangement joins TRBV9 to TRBJ1-2; D possibly corresponds to TRBD1 (5 bases). Germline lookup yields CDR1 SGDLS and CDR2 YYNGEE. CDR3 length: 16 amino acids. Trimming took off 4 bases at V and 4 bases at J, with 20 bases between the two ends. The chain's CDR3 is CASSSGGADPVYGYTF. The DNA of the CDR3 is TGTGCCAGCAGCTCCGGAGGGGCAGATCCTGTCTATGGCTACACCTTC.

The chain uses TRBV7-9 and TRBJ1-2, with TRBD1 matching over 9 bases. This CDR3 has 15 amino acids. Germline lookup yields CDR1 SEHNR and CDR2 FQNEAQ (reference sequence). Trimming took 6 bases from V and 1 from J; bases not matched to a gene: 6. The CDR3 loop reads CASRDTGGLNYGYTF. As DNA, the CDR3 is TGTGCCAGCAGAGACACAGGGGGCCTTAACTATGGCTACACCTTC.

This chain connects TRBV6-5 to TRBJ2-7; 7 bases fit TRBD1. CDR3 length equals 14 residues. CDR1 and CDR2 from the germline V gene are MNHEY and SVGAGI. The ends lost 5 bases at V and 4 bases at J; junction bases unmatched: 8. Here the CDR3 reads CASSPTGVRYEQYF. The CDR3 bases are TGTGCCAGCAGTCCTACAGGGGTGAGGTACGAGCAGTACTTC.

The chain carries TRBV4-1 and TRBJ2-1; D is ambiguous. The V end lost 2 bases, the J end lost 0 bases, and 5 bases lay between the germline ends. The germline CDR1 and CDR2 sequences are MGHRA and YSYEKL. The length of the CDR3 is 14 residues. The CDR3 protein is CASSQTFSYNEQFF. The CDR3 DNA reads as TGCGCCAGCAGCCAAACTTTCTCCTACAATGAGCAGTTCTTC.

V usage is TRBV6-6 and J usage is TRBJ1-4, with D perhaps matching TRBD1 (6 bases). The V and J ends lost 6 bases and 8 bases respectively, with 16 bases between them. CDR3 length: 14 amino acids. CDR1 is MNHNY and CDR2 is SVGAGI in the germline V gene (reference sequence). CDR3 coding DNA: TGTGCCAGCAGACGGGACATTCGGGGAGAAAAACTGTTTTTT. Residues: CASRRDIRGEKLFF.

The chain combines TRBV2 with TRBJ2-1; D might be TRBD1 or TRBD2, each matching 7 bases. The CDR3 runs 16 residues. Germline V gene sequence: CDR1 SNHLY, CDR2 FYNNEI. V was cut by 8 bases and J by 1 base, with 18 bases left in between. The CDR3 region is CASSTSGGGSYNEQFF. DNA of the CDR3: TGTGCCAGCTCAACCTCAGGGGGGGGGTCCTACAATGAGCAGTTCTTC.

V and J are TRBV6-5 and TRBJ1-3; TRBD1 matches 7 bases. V trimming: 4 bases; J trimming: 4 bases; junction bases outside the gene matches: 4. CDR3 size: 14 residues. CDR1 and CDR2 from the germline V gene are MNHEY and SVGAGI. The CDR3 sequence: CASSSGGSGNTIYF. The CDR3 bases are TGTGCCAGCAGTTCAGGGGGATCAGGAAACACCATATATTTT.

This rearrangement joins TRBV5-1 to TRBJ2-1; D may be TRBD1 (6 bases). Germline values: CDR1 SGHRS, CDR2 YFSETQ. Between the trimmed V and J ends, which lost 3 bases and 6 bases, there was a span of 16 bases. This CDR3 is 15 amino acids long. The CDR3 loop is CASSSVRGIGNEQFF. DNA for the CDR3: TGCGCCAGCAGCTCTGTCAGGGGAATAGGCAATGAGCAGTTCTTC.

The gene calls are TRBV5-6 and TRBJ2-3; D is possibly TRBD1 or TRBD2 (5 bases each). Germline-derived CDR1 and CDR2 are SGHDT and YYEEEE. Trimming pared 4 bases from V and 8 bases from J, leaving 14 bases between. This CDR3 comprises 13 residues. Here the CDR3 DNA reads TGTGCCAGCAGCCCACGAGGGGCGGCTACGCAGTATTTT. Translating it yields CASSPRGAATQYF.

The genes are TRBV30 and TRBJ2-5, with 10 bases fitting TRBD2. The CDR3 totals 14 residues. Germline lookup yields CDR1 GTSNPN and CDR2 SVGIG (reference sequence). V trimming: 4 bases; J trimming: 1 base; junction bases outside the gene matches: 3. CDR3 sequence reads: CAWTLAGVQETQYF. The CDR3 DNA reads as TGTGCCTGGACTCTAGCGGGAGTCCAAGAGACCCAGTACTTC. Using reference TRBV30 and TRBJ2-5 for the parts outside the CDR3, the full variable domain is SQTIHQWPATLVQPVGSPLSLECTVEGTSNPNLYWYRQAAGRGLQLLFYSVGIGQISSEVPQNLSASRPQDRQFILSSKKLLLSDSGFYLCAWTLAGVQETQYFGPGTRLLVL.

The V and J genes are TRBV27 and TRBJ2-3; tentative D call: TRBD1 (6 bases). Germline CDR1 reads MNHEY; CDR2 reads SMNVEV (reference sequence). Trimming shortened V by 7 bases and J by 2 bases, and 16 bases separated the two germline ends. This CDR3 spans 15 amino acids. The CDR3 sequence: CASMGRGRFTDTQYF. CDR3 nucleotides: TGTGCCAGCATGGGCAGGGGTCGTTTCACAGATACGCAGTATTTT.

The genes are TRBV5-1 and TRBJ1-4; 11 positions match TRBD1. Trimming at V came to 4 bases and at J to 0 bases, leaving 20 bases not matched to a gene. This CDR3 contains 22 residues. Germline V gene lookup returns CDR1 SGHRS and CDR2 YFSETQ. CDR3 sequence reads: CASSPGTGGDIWMTPTNEKLFF. Written as DNA, the CDR3 is TGCGCCAGCAGCCCGGGGACAGGGGGAGACATATGGATGACTCCAACTAATGAAAAACTGTTTTTT.

The chain links TRBV29-1 to TRBJ2-1, with a weak D call TRBD2 (6 bases). This CDR3 comprises 16 residues. V lost 3 bases and J 5 bases, leaving 20 bases between the germline ends. Looked up from germline, CDR1 is SQVTM and CDR2 is ANQGSEA. The DNA of the CDR3 is TGCAGCGTTGAGGCGGTGGGGGGACTTATGAACAATGAGCAGTTCTTC. The encoded protein is CSVEAVGGLMNNEQFF.

V and J are TRBV19 and TRBJ2-7; D possibly uses TRBD1 or TRBD2 (5 bases each). The CDR3 has 14 residues. The germline CDR1 and CDR2 sequences are LNHDA and SQIVND (reference sequence). Trimming removed 4 bases at V and 2 bases at J, with 12 bases between. Here the CDR3 DNA reads TGTGCCAGTAGTACGCAGGGACCCCCCTACGAGCAGTACTTC. Amino acid sequence: CASSTQGPPYEQYF.

The CDR3 region is CASSVGWGTATYEQYF. The DNA for the CDR3 is TGTGCCAGCAGCGTAGGGTGGGGGACGGCGACCTACGAGCAGTACTTC. This rearrangement joins TRBV9 to TRBJ2-7; TRBD1 or TRBD2 may be the D gene (5 bases each). V gave up 0 bases and J gave up 2 bases, with 15 bases separating them. Looked up from germline, CDR1 is SGDLS and CDR2 is YYNGEE. The CDR3 covers 16 residues.

The chain couples TRBV29-1 to TRBJ2-7; TRBD1 matches at 7 bases. V shed 3 bases and J 2 bases; nucleotides not matched to a gene: 1. CDR3 length equals 12 residues. The germline CDR1 and CDR2 sequences are SQVTM and ANQGSEA. CDR3 sequence: CSVETGTYEQYF. CDR3 DNA: TGCAGCGTTGAGACAGGGACCTACGAGCAGTACTTC.

V and J are TRBV7-2 and TRBJ2-7; D might be TRBD1 (5 bases). The germline V and J ends were trimmed by 1 base and 2 bases, with 6 bases remaining between them. There are 13 residues in the CDR3. From germline, CDR1 is SGHTA and CDR2 FQGNSA. The CDR3 region is CASSLDRPYEQYF. The CDR3 DNA sequence: TGTGCCAGCAGCTTAGACAGGCCCTACGAGCAGTACTTC.

This chain connects TRBV12-5 to TRBJ1-5; D might be TRBD1 (5 bases). Germline V gives CDR1 LGHNT, CDR2 FRNRAP. This CDR3 region has 16 residues. The ends were cut back, 8 bases at V and 5 bases at J, with 22 bases in the middle. In DNA form, the CDR3 reads TGTGCTAGTAACCGAGGCCCTCCGAGGGGTTATCAGCCCCAGCATTTT. Translated, it gives CASNRGPPRGYQPQHF.

The J gene is TRBJ2-7, the V gene TRBV7-2; D call uncertain. V lost 2 bases to trimming and J lost 5 bases, with 4 bases between them. This CDR3 region has 11 residues. CDR1 SGHTA and CDR2 FQGNSA come from the germline V gene. CDR3 coding DNA: TGTGCCAGCAGCTTAACGCACGAGCAGTACTTC. The encoded protein is CASSLTHEQYF.

The rearrangement uses TRBV7-9 and TRBJ2-7, with D maybe TRBD2 (6 bases). V lost 6 bases and J lost 3, with 15 bases in between. The CDR3 length is 14 residues. Germline-derived CDR1 and CDR2 are SEHNR and FQNEAQ (reference sequence). CDR3 coding DNA: TGTGCCAGCAGTCTGGCGGGGTACCTCTACGAGCAGTACTTC. Its translation: CASSLAGYLYEQYF.

The rearrangement joins TRBV19 to TRBJ2-5, with 7 bases identical to TRBD2. V trimming: 5 bases; J trimming: 5 bases; junction bases outside the gene matches: 8. Germline loops: CDR1 LNHDA, CDR2 SQIVND (reference sequence). The CDR3 runs to 14 residues. The DNA for the CDR3 is TGTGCCAGTAGTGGCGGGAGAGGGAGGGAGACCCAGTACTTC. Its protein is CASSGGRGRETQYF.

The rearrangement joins TRBV15 to TRBJ2-7; D unresolved. The germline V and J ends were trimmed by 4 bases and 4 bases, with 8 bases remaining between them. This CDR3 region has 12 residues. Germline CDR1 is LNHNV and CDR2 is YYDKDF (reference sequence). In nucleotides, the CDR3 is TGTGCCACCAGCACGGATGGGTACGAGCAGTACTTC. Its protein product is CATSTDGYEQYF. The variable domain in full, completed from reference TRBV15 and TRBJ2-7, reads DAMVIQNPRYQVTQFGKPVTLSCSQTLNHNVMYWYQQKSSQAPKLLFHYYDKDFNNEADTPDNFQSRRPNTSFCFLDIRSPGLGDTAMYLCATSTDGYEQYFGPGTRLTVT.

This chain links TRBV19 with TRBJ2-1; unclear D gene. Germline V gene data show CDR1 as LNHDA and CDR2 as SQIVND (reference sequence). V was trimmed by 2 bases and J by 2 bases, leaving 4 bases between them. The CDR3 is made up of 13 amino acids. The CDR3 region is CASSIITYNEQFF. CDR3 DNA sequence: TGTGCCAGTAGTATAATCACCTACAATGAGCAGTTCTTC.

The chain uses TRBV6-1 and TRBJ1-6; possibly TRBD1 for D (5 bases). CDR3 length: 13 amino acids. The germline V and J ends were trimmed by 3 bases and 16 bases, with 16 bases remaining between them. Per germline, CDR1 MNHNS and CDR2 SASEGT. The CDR3 protein is CASSEITGTLLHF. CDR3 DNA sequence: TGTGCCAGCAGTGAGATCACCGGGACCCTACTCCACTTT.

V usage is TRBV29-1 and J usage is TRBJ1-1; weak D call: TRBD1 (5 bases). The CDR3 runs to 13 residues. V gave up 6 bases and J gave up 3 bases, with 14 bases separating them. Germline CDR1 is SQVTM and CDR2 is ANQGSEA. The CDR3 DNA reads as TGCAGCGTGGCCCGGGGGTTAGACACTGAAGCTTTCTTT. It is translated as CSVARGLDTEAFF.

The chain joins TRBV6-5 to TRBJ1-5; D may be TRBD1 (6 bases). The CDR3 contains 14 residues. Germline V gene data show CDR1 as MNHEY and CDR2 as SVGAGI. Trimming pared 6 bases from V and 4 bases from J, leaving 13 bases between. CDR3 in amino acids: CASSPQGSNQPQHF. CDR3 in DNA: TGTGCCAGCAGCCCGCAGGGGAGTAATCAGCCCCAGCATTTT.

This clone has just a few counts. The J gene is TRBJ1-2, the V gene TRBV6-5; D is ambiguous. The germline CDR1 and CDR2 sequences are MNHEY and SVGAGI. The CDR3 is 13 amino acids. Trimming stripped 2 bases from V and 8 bases from J, with 12 bases between. The CDR3: CASSYVVGDGYTF. The CDR3 nucleotides are TGTGCCAGCAGTTACGTAGTGGGCGACGGCTACACCTTC.

V is TRBV6-5 and J is TRBJ1-2, with D possibly matching TRBD1 (5 bases). Germline V gives CDR1 MNHEY, CDR2 SVGAGI. The ends were cut back, 6 bases at V and 8 bases at J, with 16 bases in the middle. The CDR3 extends over 13 amino acids. The CDR3 DNA reads TGTGCCAGCAGCTTCGGACAAGAGGGGGGCTACACCTTC. Amino acid sequence: CASSFGQEGGYTF.